The clone carrying this T cell receptor (beta chain) was detected only once. Its antigen is undetermined. CDR3 size: 13 residues. CDR1 is SGDLS, CDR2 YYNGEE, per germline. V lost 7 bases and J 5 bases, leaving 13 bases between the germline ends. This entry is derived from a study of siplizumab effects on memory and regulatory T cells. Study-level points and caveats: Reactions containing siplizumab showed mappable alloreactive CD4+ clones averaging 68.8% Treg-derived, versus roughly 30% in controls. Phenotypic classification as naive or memory proved unattainable for roughly 75-96% of proliferating CD4+ or CD8+ clones. Greater diversity than memory cells seemed evident in naive T cells, which also appeared to be major alloresponse contributors.

Libraries were prepared by immunoSEQ multiplex PCR; TCRdb keeps only in-frame clonotypes and omits some of them. The data contain 90,000 to 95,000 clones, 90% to 95% of them singletons. The sequenced material came from CD8+ T cells sorted from blood. The chain combines TRBV9 with TRBJ2-1; no definite D call. This sequence originates from a human donor in good health. CDR3 protein: CASAPFLDNEQFF. The CDR3 DNA is TGTGCCAGCGCACCCTTTTTGGACAATGAGCAGTTCTTC.